A single sample gave rise to the 25 T cell receptor beta chains below, sequenced in a study of T cells in Graves' hyperthyroidism and ophthalmopathy. TCR beta CDR3 sequences were amplified from RNA transcripts. With the HTBI primer set, the TCR CDR3 went through a first round of RT-PCR. TCRdb passed the multiplex PCR reads through MiXCR, listing each CDR3 protein once. The profile shows about 600,000 distinct CDR3 sequences, more than 12% of them singletons. Sequencing was performed on blood. The source of these receptors is a woman aged 50 to 60 with Graves' ophthalmopathy.

This clonotype has a count of ten or more. The V and J genes are TRBV5-1 and TRBJ2-1, with D unclear. Looked up from germline, CDR1 is SGHRS and CDR2 is YFSETQ. This CDR3 contains 13 residues. Trimming stripped 0 bases from V and 5 bases from J, with 6 bases between. This CDR3 reads CASSLGQDNEQFF. The CDR3 nucleotides read TGCGCCAGCAGCTTGGGGCAGGACAATGAGCAGTTCTTC.

Comment on this clonotype: This may be a read error: a much more frequent sequence differs by one nucleotide. V usage is TRBV6-2 or TRBV6-3 and J usage is TRBJ2-1; no clear D gene. Germline-derived CDR1 and CDR2 are MNHEY and SVGEGT. Trimming stripped 4 bases from V and 8 bases from J, with 9 bases between. The CDR3 runs to 12 residues. The DNA of the CDR3 is TGTGCCAGCAGTTCCGGGCTTGATGAGCAGTTCTTC. Translation: CASSSGLDEQFF.

The sample holds many counts of this clonotype. The rearrangement links TRBV6-1 to TRBJ2-1; D tentatively fits TRBD1 or TRBD2 (5 bases each). Germline values: CDR1 MNHNS, CDR2 SASEGT. V gave up 6 bases and J gave up 0 bases, with 12 bases separating them. The CDR3 runs to 15 residues. CDR3 loop: CASRGDRSSYNEQFF. The CDR3 region has the DNA TGTGCCAGCAGGGGAGACAGAAGCTCCTACAATGAGCAGTTCTTC.

The gene calls are TRBV27 and TRBJ2-4, with a weak D call TRBD2 (6 bases). CDR1 and CDR2 (germline): MNHEY, SMNVEV (reference sequence). The CDR3 spans 16 residues. Between the trimmed V and J ends, which lost 3 bases and 4 bases, there was a span of 16 bases. In DNA, the CDR3 is TGTGCCAGCAGTTTCTACTTTGAGACTAGTAAAAACATTCAGTACTTC. Translating gives CASSFYFETSKNIQYF.

The chain combines TRBV20-1 with TRBJ2-2; the D call may be TRBD1 or TRBD2 (5 bases each). The CDR3 has 17 amino acids. The V gene lost 0 bases and the J gene lost 6 bases, with 20 bases spanning the gap. Germline V lookup: CDR1 DFQATT, CDR2 SNEGSKA (reference sequence). The DNA for the CDR3 is TGCAGTGCTAGAGATTTTGAGGGGAGACAAAGGGCCGGGGAGCTGTTTTTT. This encodes CSARDFEGRQRAGELFF.

The chain is built from TRBV7-9 and TRBJ2-4, with D perhaps TRBD1 (6 bases). Trimming cost V 3 bases and J 0 bases, with 15 bases left between them. The CDR3 spans 17 residues. Germline CDR1 is SEHNR and CDR2 is FQNEAQ (reference sequence). The CDR3 DNA reads as TGTGCCAGCAGCTTTTCTTCTGGGGGCACAGCCAAAAACATTCAGTACTTC. Amino acid sequence: CASSFSSGGTAKNIQYF.

This clonotype appeared many times. CDR3 coding DNA: TGTGCCAGCAGCTTGGTGCGGGAGGGCCAAGAGACCCAGTACTTC. It yields the protein CASSLVREGQETQYF. The V gene is TRBV5-5, the J gene TRBJ2-5; TRBD2 matches at 9 bases. J was trimmed by 1 base and V by 0 bases; bases with no gene match: 1. Germline V gene lookup returns CDR1 SGHKS and CDR2 YYEKEE (reference sequence). The CDR3 has 15 residues.

This clonotype was seen at least ten times. The chain links TRBV28 to TRBJ1-4, with 10 bases lining up with TRBD1. Per the germline V gene, CDR1 is MDHEN and CDR2 is SYDVKM. After removal of 5 bases from V and 0 bases from J, the junction contained 12 bases not matched to a gene. The CDR3 has 19 amino acids. DNA of the CDR3: TGTGCCAGCAGTGGGGACAGGGGCGAGTATCATGCAACTAATGAAAAACTGTTTTTT. This codes for CASSGDRGEYHATNEKLFF.

The table lists this clonotype with many counts. The rearrangement links TRBV7-9 to TRBJ1-1; no clear D. This CDR3 region has 13 residues. Germline CDR1 is SEHNR and CDR2 is FQNEAQ (reference sequence). Between the trimmed V and J ends, which lost 5 bases and 1 base, there was a span of 8 bases. CDR3 region: CASSAIQNTEAFF. The CDR3 DNA reads as TGTGCCAGCAGCGCAATACAGAACACTGAAGCTTTCTTT.

This clonotype was counted between two and nine times. J is TRBJ2-2 and V is TRBV19; D may match TRBD1 or TRBD2 (5 bases each). V dropped 7 bases and J dropped 0 bases, with 18 bases sitting between them. This CDR3 has 17 residues. The germline V gene has CDR1 LNHDA and CDR2 SQIVND (reference sequence). The CDR3 DNA reads TGTGCCAGTAACGAACATTCAGGGACCGCGAACACCGGGGAGCTGTTTTTT. Encoded protein: CASNEHSGTANTGELFF.

This chain links TRBV6-2 or TRBV6-3 with TRBJ2-7; either TRBD1 or TRBD2 may fit D (5 bases each). V was clipped by 6 bases and J by 5 bases, with 14 bases between them. CDR3 length: 13 residues. Germline CDR1 reads MNHEY; CDR2 reads SVGEGT. For the CDR3, the DNA is TGTGCCAGCAGCAGGGCTGGGAGAAACGAGCAGTACTTC. Amino acid sequence: CASSRAGRNEQYF.

This clonotype appeared a few times. The gene calls are TRBV20-1 and TRBJ2-7; 8 bases line up with TRBD2. V lost 0 bases and J lost 3; bases outside the gene matches: 13. Germline V gene sequence: CDR1 DFQATT, CDR2 SNEGSKA (reference sequence). The CDR3 is 17 residues long. In DNA form, the CDR3 reads TGCAGTGCTAGAGACAGTACCGGGACTAGGACACACTACGAGCAGTACTTC. Translated, it gives CSARDSTGTRTHYEQYF.

This clonotype was counted ten times or more. The chain carries TRBV6-2 or TRBV6-3 and TRBJ2-1; 8 bases are shared with TRBD2. The CDR3 extends over 15 amino acids. Germline CDR1 is MNHEY and CDR2 is SVGEGT. The junction had 13 bases not matched to a gene; V was cut back by 6 bases and J by 9 bases. The CDR3 sequence: CASSASGRGVGEQFF. The DNA for the CDR3 is TGTGCCAGCAGCGCAAGCGGGAGAGGGGTTGGTGAGCAGTTCTTC.

The chain recombines TRBV14 with TRBJ2-3; 9 bases agree with TRBD2. The CDR3 extends over 18 amino acids. J gave up 3 bases and V 4 bases, and 14 bases lay outside the gene matches. CDR1 SGHDN and CDR2 FVKESK come from the germline V gene. The CDR3 region is CASSPLPGAGGRTDTQYF. In DNA, the CDR3 is TGTGCCAGCAGCCCCCTCCCGGGTGCGGGAGGGCGAACAGATACGCAGTATTTT. Based on the CDR3 plus reference TRBV14 and TRBJ2-3, the full variable domain is EAGVTQFPSHSVIEKGQTVTLRCDPISGHDNLYWYRRVMGKEIKFLLHFVKESKQDESGMPNNRFLAERTGGTYSTLKVQPAELEDSGVYFCASSPLPGAGGRTDTQYFGPGTRLTVL.

This clonotype occurred many times. V and J are TRBV3-1 and TRBJ2-3; no clear D gene. Trimming removed 0 bases from V and 9 bases from J, with 13 bases in between. Germline-derived CDR1 and CDR2 are LGHDT and YNNKEL (reference sequence). The CDR3 spans 14 residues. The DNA for the CDR3 is TGTGCCAGCAGCCAAGAGCCCCCGTCGAGCACGCAGTATTTT. Amino acid sequence: CASSQEPPSSTQYF.

This clonotype appeared a few times. The chain uses TRBV5-6 and TRBJ1-1; possible D gene TRBD1, 5 bases. Deletions cut 0 bases from V and 3 bases from J, with 9 bases between. Per germline, CDR1 SGHDT and CDR2 YYEEEE. CDR3 length equals 14 residues. The CDR3 DNA reads as TGTGCCAGCAGCTTGGCCGACAGATACACTGAAGCTTTCTTT. Translation gives CASSLADRYTEAFF.

In this sample, this clonotype turned up many times. Here the CDR3 reads CASKVGNNQPQHF. CDR3 bases: TGTGCCAGTAAGGTCGGGAACAATCAGCCCCAGCATTTT. J is TRBJ1-5 and V is TRBV19; no clear D. V was shortened by 7 bases and J by 3 bases, with 10 bases between the two germline ends. The CDR3 has 13 amino acids. Germline CDR1 LNHDA, CDR2 SQIVND (reference sequence).

This clonotype was picked up a small number of times. V gene TRBV24-1 combines with J gene TRBJ2-2; tentative D call: TRBD1 (5 bases). The CDR3 covers 15 residues. Trimming stripped 4 bases from V and 3 bases from J, with 11 bases between. Germline CDR1 reads KGHDR; CDR2 reads SFDVKD. The CDR3 reads CATSDIDRDTGELFF. The CDR3 bases are TGTGCCACCAGTGACATAGACAGAGACACCGGGGAGCTGTTTTTT.

This clonotype was observed many times. The chain couples TRBV9 to TRBJ2-7; D is unclear. The V end lost 0 bases, the J end lost 0 bases, and 13 bases lay between the germline ends. Germline-derived CDR1 and CDR2 are SGDLS and YYNGEE. This CDR3 spans 16 amino acids. The CDR3 bases are TGTGCCAGCAGCGTAGGCCAGCTACTTAGCTCCTACGAGCAGTACTTC. Its protein product is CASSVGQLLSSYEQYF.

This clonotype came up many times. This rearrangement joins TRBV2 to TRBJ2-7; no clear D. CDR3 size: 13 residues. CDR1 and CDR2 from the germline V gene are SNHLY and FYNNEI. V lost 3 bases, J lost 3 bases, and 9 bases lay in between. CDR3: CASSEGQSYEQYF. The CDR3, as DNA: TGTGCCAGCAGTGAGGGCCAGAGCTACGAGCAGTACTTC.

This clonotype was observed at least ten times. The rearrangement links TRBV5-1 to TRBJ1-1, with D possibly TRBD1 on 6 matching bases. This CDR3 is built from 16 residues. Germline CDR1 reads SGHRS; CDR2 reads YFSETQ. Deletions cut 0 bases from V and 1 base from J, with 13 bases between. The DNA of the CDR3 is TGCGCCAGCAGCTTGGCCTTGGGACAACCGAACACTGAAGCTTTCTTT. It specifies CASSLALGQPNTEAFF.

This clonotype was recorded at least ten times. The chain is built from TRBV3-1 and TRBJ1-1; tentative D call: TRBD1 (5 bases). Trimming took 5 bases from V and 4 from J, leaving 14 bases between them. CDR1 is LGHDT and CDR2 is YNNKEL in the germline V gene (reference sequence). The CDR3 covers 14 residues. CDR3 sequence: CASSARSGGTEAFF. In nucleotides, the CDR3 is TGTGCCAGCAGCGCACGATCCGGGGGCACTGAAGCTTTCTTT.

V gene TRBV2 combines with J gene TRBJ2-1, with 12 positions matching TRBD2. The CDR3 runs to 19 residues. The germline V gene encodes CDR1 SNHLY and CDR2 FYNNEI. The V segment lost 5 bases and the J segment 7 bases; nucleotides outside the gene matches: 18. CDR3 residues: CASSQSRLAGVKSRNEQFF. The CDR3 DNA follows: TGTGCCAGCAGTCAAAGCCGACTAGCGGGAGTCAAATCGCGGAATGAGCAGTTCTTC.

The J gene is TRBJ1-5, the V gene TRBV6-1, with unresolved D. The CDR3 is 14 amino acids. Germline loops: CDR1 MNHNS, CDR2 SASEGT. Trimming left V 4 bases short and J 0 bases short, with 7 bases between. The CDR3 region is CASSVGYSNQPQHF. The CDR3 region has the DNA TGTGCCAGCAGTGTGGGGTATAGCAATCAGCCCCAGCATTTT.

This clonotype was counted a few times. The chain recombines TRBV27 with TRBJ1-5; 8 bases align to TRBD1. V lost 5 bases, J lost 5 bases, and 5 bases stayed unmatched. CDR3 length: 14 amino acids. Germline V gives CDR1 MNHEY, CDR2 SMNVEV (reference sequence). The CDR3 is CASSPPDRDQPQHF. CDR3 in DNA: TGTGCCAGCAGTCCACCGGACAGGGATCAGCCCCAGCATTTT.